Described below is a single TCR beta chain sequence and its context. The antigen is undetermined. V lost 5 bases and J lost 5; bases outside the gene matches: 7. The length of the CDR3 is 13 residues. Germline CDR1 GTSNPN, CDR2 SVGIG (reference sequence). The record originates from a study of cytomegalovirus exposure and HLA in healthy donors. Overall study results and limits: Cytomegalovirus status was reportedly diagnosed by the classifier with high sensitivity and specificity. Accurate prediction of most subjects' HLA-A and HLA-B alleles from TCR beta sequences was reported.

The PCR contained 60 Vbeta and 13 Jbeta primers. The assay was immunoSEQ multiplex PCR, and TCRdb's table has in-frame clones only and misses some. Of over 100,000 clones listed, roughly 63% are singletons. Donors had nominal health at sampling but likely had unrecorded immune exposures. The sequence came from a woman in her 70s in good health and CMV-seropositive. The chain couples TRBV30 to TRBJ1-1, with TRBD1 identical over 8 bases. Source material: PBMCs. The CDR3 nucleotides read TGTGCCTGGGGGGAACAGGGGGGGACTGAAGCTTTCTTT. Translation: CAWGEQGGTEAFF.